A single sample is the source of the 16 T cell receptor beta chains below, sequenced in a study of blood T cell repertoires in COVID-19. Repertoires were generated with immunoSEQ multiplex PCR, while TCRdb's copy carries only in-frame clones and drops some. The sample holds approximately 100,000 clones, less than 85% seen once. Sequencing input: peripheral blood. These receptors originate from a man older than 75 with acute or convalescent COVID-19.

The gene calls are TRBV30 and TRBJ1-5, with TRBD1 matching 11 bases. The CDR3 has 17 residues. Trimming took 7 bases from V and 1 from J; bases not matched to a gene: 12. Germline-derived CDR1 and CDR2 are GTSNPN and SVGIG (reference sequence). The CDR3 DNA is TGTGCCTACACACCTCCGGGGACAGGGGGGAGCAATCAGCCCCAGCATTTT. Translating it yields CAYTPPGTGGSNQPQHF.

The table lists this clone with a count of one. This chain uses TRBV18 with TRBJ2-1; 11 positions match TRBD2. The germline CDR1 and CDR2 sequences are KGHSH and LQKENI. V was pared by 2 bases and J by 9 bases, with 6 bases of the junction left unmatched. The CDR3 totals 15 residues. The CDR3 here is CASSPGTSGLREQFF. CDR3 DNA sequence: TGTGCCAGCTCACCAGGGACTAGCGGCCTTCGTGAGCAGTTCTTC.

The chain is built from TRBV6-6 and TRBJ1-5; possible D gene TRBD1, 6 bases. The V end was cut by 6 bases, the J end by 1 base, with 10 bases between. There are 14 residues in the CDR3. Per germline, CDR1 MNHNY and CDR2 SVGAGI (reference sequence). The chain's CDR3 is CASSRTGSNQPQHF. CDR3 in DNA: TGTGCCAGCAGCCGCACAGGGAGCAATCAGCCCCAGCATTTT.

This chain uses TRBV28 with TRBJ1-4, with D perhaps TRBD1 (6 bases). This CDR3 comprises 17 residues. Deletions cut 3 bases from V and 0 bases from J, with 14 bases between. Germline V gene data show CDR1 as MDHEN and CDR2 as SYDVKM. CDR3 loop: CASSLGGQSATNEKLFF. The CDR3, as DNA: TGTGCCAGCAGTTTGGGTGGACAGTCAGCAACTAATGAAAAACTGTTTTTT.

The CDR3 loop is CASSPLDRDTGELFF. CDR3 DNA: TGTGCCAGCTCACCACTGGACAGGGACACCGGGGAGCTGTTTTTT. V and J are TRBV18 and TRBJ2-2; 8 bases are shared with TRBD1. Germline lookup yields CDR1 KGHSH and CDR2 LQKENI. V lost 1 base, J lost 3 bases, and 1 base stayed unmatched. The CDR3 covers 15 residues.

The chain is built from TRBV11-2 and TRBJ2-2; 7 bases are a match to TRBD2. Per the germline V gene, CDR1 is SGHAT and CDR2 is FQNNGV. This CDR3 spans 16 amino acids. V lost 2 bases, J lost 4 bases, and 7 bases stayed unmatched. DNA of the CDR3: TGTGCCAGCAGCTTAAGGACGGGAGGCCCCACCGGGGAGCTGTTTTTT. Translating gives CASSLRTGGPTGELFF.

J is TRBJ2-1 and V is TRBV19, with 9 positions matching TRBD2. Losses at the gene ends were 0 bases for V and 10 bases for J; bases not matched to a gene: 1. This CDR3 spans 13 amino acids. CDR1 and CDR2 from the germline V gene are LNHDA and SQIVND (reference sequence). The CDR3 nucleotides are TGTGCCAGTAGTATAGACCTAGCGGGGGAGCAGTTCTTC. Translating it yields CASSIDLAGEQFF.

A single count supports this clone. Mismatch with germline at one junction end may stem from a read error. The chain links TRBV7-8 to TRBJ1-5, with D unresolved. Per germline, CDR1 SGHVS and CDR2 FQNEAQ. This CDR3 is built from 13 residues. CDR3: CASSSASNQAQHF. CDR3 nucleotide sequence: TGTGCCAGCAGTTCAGCATCCAATCAGGCCCAGCATTTT.

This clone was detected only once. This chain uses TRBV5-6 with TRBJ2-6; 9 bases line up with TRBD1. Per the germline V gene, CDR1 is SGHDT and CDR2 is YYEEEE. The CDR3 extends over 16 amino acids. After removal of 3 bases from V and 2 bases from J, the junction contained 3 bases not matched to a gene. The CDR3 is CASSWTGDTGANVLTF. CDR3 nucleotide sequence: TGTGCCAGCAGCTGGACAGGGGATACTGGGGCCAACGTCCTGACTTTC.

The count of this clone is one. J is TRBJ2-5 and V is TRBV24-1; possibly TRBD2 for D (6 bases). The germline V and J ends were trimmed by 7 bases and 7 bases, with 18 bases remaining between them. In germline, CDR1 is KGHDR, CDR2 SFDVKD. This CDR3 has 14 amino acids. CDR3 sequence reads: CATSRDSTDGTQYF. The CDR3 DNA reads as TGTGCCACCAGCCGGGACTCAACAGACGGGACCCAGTACTTC.

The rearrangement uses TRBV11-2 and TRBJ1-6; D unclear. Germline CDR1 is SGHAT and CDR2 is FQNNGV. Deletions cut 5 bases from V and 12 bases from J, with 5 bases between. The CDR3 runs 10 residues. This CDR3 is CASSTGPLHF. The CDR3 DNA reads TGTGCCAGCAGCACGGGACCCCTCCACTTT.

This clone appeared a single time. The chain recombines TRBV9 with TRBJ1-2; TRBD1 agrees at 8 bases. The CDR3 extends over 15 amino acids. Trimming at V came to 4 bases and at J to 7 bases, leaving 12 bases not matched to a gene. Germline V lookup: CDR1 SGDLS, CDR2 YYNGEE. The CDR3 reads CASSPGQGAAGGYTF. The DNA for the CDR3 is TGTGCCAGCAGCCCCGGACAGGGTGCCGCTGGTGGCTACACCTTC.

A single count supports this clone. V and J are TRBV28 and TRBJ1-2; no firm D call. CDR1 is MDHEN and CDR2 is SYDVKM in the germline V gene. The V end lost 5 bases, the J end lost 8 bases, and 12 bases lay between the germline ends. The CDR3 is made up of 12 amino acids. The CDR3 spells CASSLPGEGYTF. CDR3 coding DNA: TGTGCCAGCAGTCTACCGGGAGAGGGCTACACCTTC.

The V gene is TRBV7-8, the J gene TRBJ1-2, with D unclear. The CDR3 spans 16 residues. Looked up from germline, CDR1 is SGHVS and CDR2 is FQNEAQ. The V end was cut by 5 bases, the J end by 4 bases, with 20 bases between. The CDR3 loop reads CASSHLDEGGTYGYTF. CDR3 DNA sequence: TGTGCCAGCAGCCACTTGGACGAGGGTGGAACCTATGGCTACACCTTC.

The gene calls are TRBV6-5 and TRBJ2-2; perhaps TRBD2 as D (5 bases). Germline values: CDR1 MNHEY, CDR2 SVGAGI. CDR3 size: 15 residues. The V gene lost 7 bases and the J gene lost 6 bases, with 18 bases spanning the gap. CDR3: CASKNHPLGAGELFF. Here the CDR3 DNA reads TGTGCCAGCAAGAACCACCCATTGGGAGCCGGGGAGCTGTTTTTT.

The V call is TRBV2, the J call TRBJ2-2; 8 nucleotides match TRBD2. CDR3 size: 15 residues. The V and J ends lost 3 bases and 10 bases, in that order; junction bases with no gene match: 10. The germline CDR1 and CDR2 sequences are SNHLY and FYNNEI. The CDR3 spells CASSDQSGSREELFF. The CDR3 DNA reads TGTGCCAGCAGTGATCAAAGCGGGAGTCGCGAGGAGCTGTTTTTT.